The 22 T cell receptor beta chains below all came from one sample that was sequenced in a study of a mutant IDH1 vaccine in newly diagnosed glioma. Antigens of these TCRs are unknown. Time point: week 5, during vaccination. Topical imiquimod was applied with each vaccine dose, which held 300 ug of mutant IDH1 20-mer peptide. Profiled with immunoSEQ multiplex PCR; TCRdb holds only in-frame clones, not every one. The data contain fewer than 100,000 clones, about 91% of them singletons. The sequences come from PBMCs, collected from a glioma patient whose treatment included an IDH1 peptide vaccine. The source is a woman between 50 and 59 years old with glioma.

As for this clone: At one end, the junction sequence differs from germline, possibly due to a read error. This chain links TRBV2 with TRBJ2-5; D gene ambiguous. The CDR3 has 15 residues. Germline CDR1 SNHLY, CDR2 FYNNEI. Here the CDR3 reads CASSEALSRPETQYF. The CDR3 coding sequence is TGTGCCAGCAGCGAAGCGCTTTCCAGGCCGGAGACCCAGTACTTC.

The chain uses TRBV28 and TRBJ2-5; 11 bases are shared with TRBD2. Germline V gene sequence: CDR1 MDHEN, CDR2 SYDVKM. The junction had 5 bases not matched to a gene; V was cut back by 6 bases and J by 2 bases. The CDR3 consists of 15 residues. Here the CDR3 reads CASSSSGRTQETQYF. The CDR3 DNA is TGTGCCAGCAGCTCTAGCGGGAGGACGCAAGAGACCCAGTACTTC.

V usage is TRBV30 and J usage is TRBJ2-3, with 10 bases fitting TRBD2. Germline CDR1 GTSNPN, CDR2 SVGIG (reference sequence). The CDR3 has 14 amino acids. With V trimmed by 2 bases and J by 1 base, 0 bases remained unmatched. The CDR3 here is CAWSSGRGTDTQYF. The CDR3 nucleotides are TGTGCCTGGAGTAGCGGGAGGGGCACAGATACGCAGTATTTT.

Only a few counts were recorded for this clone. This chain connects TRBV13 to TRBJ1-1; D gene unclear. The CDR3 loop spans 16 amino acids. The V gene lost 0 bases and the J gene lost 4 bases, with 15 bases spanning the gap. The germline V gene has CDR1 PRHDT and CDR2 FYEKMQ (reference sequence). The CDR3 DNA is TGTGCCAGCAGCTTAGGGTCTTGGGGTAGTATCACTGAAGCTTTCTTT. This sequence encodes CASSLGSWGSITEAFF. The full variable domain, completed using reference TRBV13 and TRBJ1-1, is AAGVIQSPRHLIKEKRETATLKCYPIPRHDTVYWYQQGPGQDPQFLISFYEKMQSDKGSIPDRFSAQQFSDYHSELNMSSLELGDSALYFCASSLGSWGSITEAFFGQGTRLTVV.

The CDR3 coding sequence is TGTGCCAGCAGCCAAGTTTCCGAAACCGACGAGCAGTACTTC. This gives the protein CASSQVSETDEQYF. V is TRBV14 and J is TRBJ2-7; no reliable D call. The CDR3 is 14 residues long. From germline, CDR1 is SGHDN and CDR2 FVKESK. V was cut by 1 base and J by 5 bases, with 12 bases left in between.

The rearrangement uses TRBV11-2 and TRBJ1-3; tentatively, D is TRBD1 (5 bases). In germline, CDR1 is SGHAT, CDR2 FQNNGV. The V end was cut by 5 bases, the J end by 0 bases, with 8 bases between. The CDR3 runs to 14 residues. The CDR3 protein is CASSPGLSGNTIYF. The CDR3, as DNA: TGTGCCAGCAGCCCGGGACTCTCTGGAAACACCATATATTTT. Using reference TRBV11-2 and TRBJ1-3 for the parts outside the CDR3, the full variable domain is EAGVAQSPRYKIIEKRQSVAFWCNPISGHATLYWYQQILGQGPKLLIQFQNNGVVDDSQLPKDRFSAERLKGVDSTLKIQPAKLEDSAVYLCASSPGLSGNTIYFGEGSWLTVV.

The rearrangement links TRBV2 to TRBJ1-1, with D possibly matching TRBD1 (6 bases). The CDR3 contains 17 residues. Trimming left V 6 bases short and J 2 bases short, with 22 bases between. Germline CDR1 and CDR2: SNHLY and FYNNEI. This CDR3 reads CASRDARGRNLNTEAFF. CDR3 in DNA: TGTGCCAGCAGGGATGCTCGGGGGCGAAACCTCAACACTGAAGCTTTCTTT.

V usage is TRBV10-3 and J usage is TRBJ2-3; D remains unclear. The V and J ends lost 0 bases and 0 bases respectively, with 4 bases between them. CDR1 and CDR2 (germline): ENHRY, SYGVKD. The CDR3 contains 14 residues. CDR3 in amino acids: CAISESLSTDTQYF. The CDR3 nucleotides are TGTGCCATCAGTGAGTCTCTTAGCACAGATACGCAGTATTTT.

This clone showed up just a few times. V is TRBV5-1 and J is TRBJ2-5; 15 bases are a match to TRBD2. Germline V gene data show CDR1 as SGHRS and CDR2 as YFSETQ. The CDR3 consists of 16 residues. The V segment lost 1 base and the J segment 4 bases; nucleotides outside the gene matches: 2. CDR3 DNA sequence: TGCGCCAGCAGCTTGACGGGACTAGCGGGAGGAGAGACCCAGTACTTC. Its translation is CASSLTGLAGGETQYF.

The V gene is TRBV4-2, the J gene TRBJ2-5; 7 positions match TRBD1. Germline V gene data show CDR1 as LGHNA and CDR2 as YNFKEQ. This CDR3 region has 15 residues. The ends lost 4 bases at V and 2 bases at J; junction bases unmatched: 7. Here the CDR3 DNA reads TGTGCCAGCAGCCGCCTCGACAGGGTTCAAGAGACCCAGTACTTC. Translating it yields CASSRLDRVQETQYF.

The chain carries TRBV10-3 and TRBJ2-6; D perhaps matches TRBD2 (5 bases). Germline CDR1 is ENHRY and CDR2 is SYGVKD. The CDR3 has 14 amino acids. V gave up 2 bases and J gave up 4 bases, with 6 bases separating them. The CDR3 nucleotides are TGTGCCATCAGTGAGGAGGGAGGGGCCAACGTCCTGACTTTC. It codes for CAISEEGGANVLTF.

As DNA, the CDR3 is TGTGCCAGCAGTTTCATTGCAGGCACAGATACGCAGTATTTT. It is translated as CASSFIAGTDTQYF. The V and J genes are TRBV27 and TRBJ2-3, with D unclear. Deletions cut 3 bases from V and 1 base from J, with 8 bases between. This CDR3 is 14 amino acids long. Per germline, CDR1 MNHEY and CDR2 SMNVEV (reference sequence).

V gene TRBV5-8 combines with J gene TRBJ2-5; 7 bases line up with TRBD1. The end of the DNA fits TRBJ2-7 better, so the J call may be wrong. The germline CDR1 and CDR2 sequences are SGHTS and YDEGEE. The CDR3 is 14 residues long. As DNA, the CDR3 is TGTGCCAGCAGCTTTGGGGGACAGTCCTACGAGCAGTACTTC. It is translated as CASSFGGQSYEQYF.

This clone was recorded once. The chain links TRBV28 to TRBJ1-4; 7 bases are shared with TRBD1. CDR1 is MDHEN, CDR2 SYDVKM, per germline. The CDR3 has 14 residues. V lost 5 bases and J lost 2; bases outside the gene matches: 2. CDR3 coding DNA: TGTGCCAGCAGTCAACAGGGGACTAATGAAAAACTGTTTTTT. Protein sequence: CASSQQGTNEKLFF.

On this clone: The same CDR3 can be traced to other DNA sequences in this sample. V is TRBV28 and J is TRBJ2-7, with 11 bases that match TRBD2. The V segment lost 1 base and the J segment 0 bases; nucleotides outside the gene matches: 2. The CDR3 runs to 16 residues. The germline V gene has CDR1 MDHEN and CDR2 SYDVKM. The CDR3 reads CASSLSGTSGSYEQYF. As DNA, the CDR3 is TGTGCCAGCAGTTTATCTGGGACTAGCGGCTCCTACGAGCAGTACTTC.

The rearrangement joins TRBV10-3 to TRBJ2-1, with 9 bases fitting TRBD2. With V trimmed by 0 bases and J by 8 bases, 5 bases remained unmatched. Germline lookup yields CDR1 ENHRY and CDR2 SYGVKD. The CDR3 has 15 residues. CDR3 residues: CAISESNSGSDEQFF. Written as DNA, the CDR3 is TGTGCCATCAGTGAGTCGAATAGCGGGAGCGATGAGCAGTTCTTC.

The chain couples TRBV2 to TRBJ1-2, with D unresolved. V was cut by 9 bases and J by 2 bases, with 22 bases left in between. CDR3 size: 16 residues. The germline V gene encodes CDR1 SNHLY and CDR2 FYNNEI. The CDR3 region is CARKPIPGGGNYGYTF. The CDR3 coding sequence is TGTGCCAGGAAACCCATACCGGGCGGAGGGAACTATGGCTACACCTTC.

The chain is built from TRBV28 and TRBJ1-2; the D gene is possibly TRBD1 (6 bases). V was trimmed by 6 bases and J by 4 bases, leaving 15 bases between them. This CDR3 is built from 14 residues. Germline CDR1 and CDR2: MDHEN and SYDVKM. Here the CDR3 reads CASSLPQGTYGYTF. Here the CDR3 DNA reads TGTGCCAGCAGCCTCCCGCAGGGGACCTATGGCTACACCTTC.

The V call is TRBV30, the J call TRBJ2-1; either TRBD1 or TRBD2 may fit D (5 bases each). CDR3 size: 15 residues. Germline loops: CDR1 GTSNPN, CDR2 SVGIG (reference sequence). Deletions cut 4 bases from V and 0 bases from J, with 13 bases between. For the CDR3, the DNA is TGTGCCTGGAACAGGAATCGGGGCTCCTACAATGAGCAGTTCTTC. Translated: CAWNRNRGSYNEQFF. Looking up the rest from reference TRBV30 and TRBJ2-1 gives the full variable domain: SQTIHQWPATLVQPVGSPLSLECTVEGTSNPNLYWYRQAAGRGLQLLFYSVGIGQISSEVPQNLSASRPQDRQFILSSKKLLLSDSGFYLCAWNRNRGSYNEQFFGPGTRLTVL.

The rearrangement uses TRBV11-3 and TRBJ2-1; a possible D gene is TRBD1 (5 bases). The V end lost 4 bases, the J end lost 4 bases, and 11 bases lay between the germline ends. This CDR3 region has 14 residues. CDR1 is SGHNT, CDR2 YENEEA, per germline. CDR3 in DNA: TGTGCCAGCAGCTCAAAAGACAGATACAATGAGCAGTTCTTC. Residues: CASSSKDRYNEQFF.

The chain employs TRBV5-5 and TRBJ1-1; no clear D gene. Germline V gives CDR1 SGHKS, CDR2 YYEKEE (reference sequence). The CDR3 totals 12 residues. V was clipped by 0 bases and J by 7 bases, with 7 bases between them. CDR3 region: CASSLDASEAFF. CDR3 nucleotides: TGTGCCAGCAGCTTGGATGCGAGTGAAGCTTTCTTT. The variable domain in full, with the rest retrieved from reference TRBV5-5 and TRBJ1-1, is DAGVTQSPTHLIKTRGQQVTLRCSPISGHKSVSWYQQVLGQGPQFIFQYYEKEERGRGNFPDRFSARQFPNYSSELNVNALLLGDSALYLCASSLDASEAFFGQGTRLTVV.

J is TRBJ1-1 and V is TRBV29-1, with 7 bases aligning to TRBD1. J was trimmed by 6 bases and V by 4 bases; bases with no gene match: 5. The CDR3 totals 12 residues. From germline, CDR1 is SQVTM and CDR2 ANQGSEA. CDR3: CSVALGTAEAFF. CDR3 coding DNA: TGCAGCGTTGCTCTCGGGACAGCTGAAGCTTTCTTT. Looking up the rest from reference TRBV29-1 and TRBJ1-1 gives the full variable domain: SAVISQKPSRDICQRGTSLTIQCQVDSQVTMMFWYRQQPGQSLTLIATANQGSEATYESGFVIDKFPISRPNLTFSTLTVSNMSPEDSSIYLCSVALGTAEAFFGQGTRLTVV.